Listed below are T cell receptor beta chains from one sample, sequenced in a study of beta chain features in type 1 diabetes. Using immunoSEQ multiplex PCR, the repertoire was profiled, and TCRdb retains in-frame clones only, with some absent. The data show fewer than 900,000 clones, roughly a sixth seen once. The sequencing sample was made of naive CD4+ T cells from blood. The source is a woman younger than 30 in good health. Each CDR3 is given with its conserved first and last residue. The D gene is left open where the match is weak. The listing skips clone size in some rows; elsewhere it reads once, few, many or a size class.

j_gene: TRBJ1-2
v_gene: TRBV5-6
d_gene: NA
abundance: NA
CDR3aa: CASSTKVANYGYTF
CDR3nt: TGTGCCAGCAGCACCAAAGTAGCTAACTATGGCTACACCTTC

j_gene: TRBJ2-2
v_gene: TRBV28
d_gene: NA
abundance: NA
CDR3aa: CASTTITGELFF
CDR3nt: TGTGCCAGCACCACCATCACCGGGGAGCTGTTTTTT

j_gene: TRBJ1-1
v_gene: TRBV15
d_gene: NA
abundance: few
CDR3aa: CATSRDRGGRAFF
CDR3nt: TGTGCCACCAGCAGAGATCGGGGGGGCCGGGCTTTCTTT

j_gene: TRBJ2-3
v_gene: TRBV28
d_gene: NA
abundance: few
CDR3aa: CASSLLSDTQYF
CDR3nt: TGTGCCAGCAGTTTATTGTCAGATACGCAGTATTTT

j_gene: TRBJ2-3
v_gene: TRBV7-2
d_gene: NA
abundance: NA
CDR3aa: CASSLQPGTDTQYF
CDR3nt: TGTGCCAGCAGCTTACAACCGGGCACAGATACGCAGTATTTT

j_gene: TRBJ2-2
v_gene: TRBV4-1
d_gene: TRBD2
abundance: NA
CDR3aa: CASSQDVAGGPYTGELFF
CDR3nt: TGCGCCAGCAGCCAAGATGTGGCGGGAGGGCCCTACACCGGGGAGCTGTTTTTT

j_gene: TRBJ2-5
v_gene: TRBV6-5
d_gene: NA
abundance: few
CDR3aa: CASSSPSAGTETQYF
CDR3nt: TGTGCCAGCAGTTCGCCGAGTGCAGGGACGGAGACCCAGTACTTC

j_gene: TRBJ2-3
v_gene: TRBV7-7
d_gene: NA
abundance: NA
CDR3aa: CASSFSPDHTDTQYF
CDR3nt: TGTGCTAGCAGCTTCTCTCCAGACCACACAGATACGCAGTATTTT

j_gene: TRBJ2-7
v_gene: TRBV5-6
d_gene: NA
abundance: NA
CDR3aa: CASSSRGVIGYEQYF
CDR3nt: TGTGCCAGCAGCTCGCGGGGAGTCATTGGCTACGAGCAGTACTTC

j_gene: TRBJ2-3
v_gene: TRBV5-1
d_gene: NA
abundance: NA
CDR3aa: CASKGTGGTDTQYF
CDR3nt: TGCGCCAGCAAGGGGACTGGAGGCACAGATACGCAGTATTTT

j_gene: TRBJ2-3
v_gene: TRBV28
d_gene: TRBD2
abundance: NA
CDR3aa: CASSFKLAGGGDTQYF
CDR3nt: TGTGCCAGCAGTTTTAAGCTAGCGGGAGGGGGGGATACGCAGTATTTT

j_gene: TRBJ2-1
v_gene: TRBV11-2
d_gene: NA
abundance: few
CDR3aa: CASSPRSFEQFF
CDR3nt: TGTGCCAGCAGCCCTCGTTCGTTTGAGCAGTTCTTC

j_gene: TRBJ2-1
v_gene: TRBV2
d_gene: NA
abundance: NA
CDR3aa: CASSLGSLQNEQFF
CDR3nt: TGTGCCAGCAGTCTAGGGTCCCTACAAAATGAGCAGTTCTTC

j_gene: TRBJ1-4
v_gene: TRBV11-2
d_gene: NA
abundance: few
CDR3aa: CASSPRGHSTNEKLFF
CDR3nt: TGTGCCAGCAGCCCCCGGGGACACTCAACTAATGAAAAACTGTTTTTT

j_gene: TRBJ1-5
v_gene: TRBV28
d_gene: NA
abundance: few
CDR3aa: CASSSPGEGGDNQPQHF
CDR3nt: TGTGCCAGCAGTTCTCCCGGGGAGGGTGGGGACAATCAGCCCCAGCATTTT

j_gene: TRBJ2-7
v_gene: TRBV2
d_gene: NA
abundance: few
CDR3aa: CASSALYEQYF
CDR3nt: TGTGCCAGCAGTGCACTATACGAGCAGTACTTC

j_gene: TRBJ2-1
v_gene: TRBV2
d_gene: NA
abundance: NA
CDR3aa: CASSAGAVTGYEQFF
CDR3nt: TGTGCCAGCAGCGCCGGGGCGGTTACGGGTTATGAGCAGTTCTTC

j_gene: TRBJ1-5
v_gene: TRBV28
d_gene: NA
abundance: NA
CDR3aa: CASSPGVYGNQPQHF
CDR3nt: TGTGCCAGCAGTCCAGGGGTTTATGGCAATCAGCCCCAGCATTTT

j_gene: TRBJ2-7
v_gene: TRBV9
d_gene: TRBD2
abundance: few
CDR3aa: CASSVREGLIYEQYF
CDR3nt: TGTGCCAGCAGCGTGCGGGAGGGCCTGATCTACGAGCAGTACTTC

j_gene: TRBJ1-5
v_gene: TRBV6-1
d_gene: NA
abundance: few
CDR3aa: CASSEQAISVSPQHF
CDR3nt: TGTGCCAGCAGTGAACAGGCTATTAGCGTATCGCCCCAGCATTTT

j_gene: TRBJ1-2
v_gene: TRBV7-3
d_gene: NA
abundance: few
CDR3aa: CASSLGSGYGYTF
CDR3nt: TGTGCCAGCAGCCTTGGGTCGGGGTATGGCTACACCTTC

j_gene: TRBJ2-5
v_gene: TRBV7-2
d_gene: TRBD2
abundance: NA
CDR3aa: CASSLVRLAGRETQYF
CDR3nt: TGTGCCAGCAGCTTAGTACGACTAGCGGGGCGAGAGACCCAGTACTTC

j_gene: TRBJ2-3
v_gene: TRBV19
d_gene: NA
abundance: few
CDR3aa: CASSSTRWADTQYF
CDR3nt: TGTGCCAGTAGTAGTACTCGGTGGGCAGATACGCAGTATTTT

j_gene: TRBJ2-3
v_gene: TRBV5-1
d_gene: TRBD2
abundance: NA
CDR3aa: CASRLLAGVTSTDTQYF
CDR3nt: TGCGCCAGCAGGCTATTAGCGGGCGTCACTAGCACAGATACGCAGTATTTT

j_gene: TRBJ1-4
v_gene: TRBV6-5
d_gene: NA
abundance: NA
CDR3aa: CASSPGTWLFF
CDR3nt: TGTGCCAGCAGTCCCGGGACTTGGCTGTTTTTT

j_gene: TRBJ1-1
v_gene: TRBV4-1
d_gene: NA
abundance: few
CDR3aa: CASSQDRNLGRRYTLNTEAFF
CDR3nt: TGCGCCAGCAGCCAAGATCGTAACTTGGGCAGGAGATACACACTGAACACTGAAGCTTTCTTT

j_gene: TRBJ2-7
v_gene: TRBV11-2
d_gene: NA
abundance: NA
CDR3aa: CASSQGLSYEQYF
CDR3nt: TGTGCCAGCAGCCAAGGACTTTCCTACGAGCAGTACTTC

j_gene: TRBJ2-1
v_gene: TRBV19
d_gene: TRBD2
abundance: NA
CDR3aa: CASSESGGRVYNEQFF
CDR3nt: TGTGCCAGTAGTGAATCGGGCGGGAGGGTCTACAATGAGCAGTTCTTC

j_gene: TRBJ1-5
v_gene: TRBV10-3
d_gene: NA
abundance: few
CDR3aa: CAIGSGVQPQHF
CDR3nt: TGTGCCATCGGATCAGGGGTTCAGCCCCAGCATTTT

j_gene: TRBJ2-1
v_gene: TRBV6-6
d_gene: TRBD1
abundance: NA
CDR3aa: CASNPGTGLRNEQFF
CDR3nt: TGTGCCAGCAATCCCGGGACAGGGCTGCGAAATGAGCAGTTCTTC

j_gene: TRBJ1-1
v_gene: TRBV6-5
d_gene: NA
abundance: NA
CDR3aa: CASSYGQLNTEAFF
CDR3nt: TGTGCCAGCAGTTACGGACAACTGAACACTGAAGCTTTCTTT

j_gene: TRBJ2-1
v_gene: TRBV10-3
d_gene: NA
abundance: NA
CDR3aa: CAISRDVNTNEQFF
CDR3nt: TGTGCCATCAGCAGGGATGTGAATACCAATGAGCAGTTCTTC

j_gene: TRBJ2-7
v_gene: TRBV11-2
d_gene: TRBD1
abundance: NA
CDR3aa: CASRHREIGQGSYEQYF
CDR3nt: TGTGCCAGCAGACACCGAGAAATTGGACAGGGCTCCTACGAGCAGTACTTC

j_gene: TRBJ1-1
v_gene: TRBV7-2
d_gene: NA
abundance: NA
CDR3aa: CASSLATTAFYTEAFF
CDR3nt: TGTGCCAGCAGCTTAGCAACCACAGCCTTTTACACTGAAGCTTTCTTT

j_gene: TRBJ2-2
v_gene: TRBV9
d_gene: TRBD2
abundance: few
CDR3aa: CASSVGTRRFSLNTGELFF
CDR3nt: TGTGCCAGCAGCGTAGGGACTAGAAGGTTTTCTCTGAACACCGGGGAGCTGTTTTTT

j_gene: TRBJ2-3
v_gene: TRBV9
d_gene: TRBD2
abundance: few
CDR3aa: CASSTRTSGKDTQYF
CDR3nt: TGTGCCAGCAGCACCAGGACTAGCGGAAAAGATACGCAGTATTTT

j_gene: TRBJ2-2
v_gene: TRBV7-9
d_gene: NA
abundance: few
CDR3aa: CASSLEDAGTGELFF
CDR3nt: TGTGCCAGCAGCTTAGAGGATGCTGGCACCGGGGAGCTGTTTTTT

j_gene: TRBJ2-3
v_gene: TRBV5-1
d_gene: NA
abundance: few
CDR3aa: CASSLYGASTDTQYF
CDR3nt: TGCGCCAGCAGCTTGTACGGGGCAAGCACAGATACGCAGTATTTT

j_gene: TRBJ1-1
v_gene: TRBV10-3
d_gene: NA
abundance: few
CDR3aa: CAISEFGDGNTEAFF
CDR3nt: TGTGCCATCAGTGAATTCGGGGACGGGAACACTGAAGCTTTCTTT

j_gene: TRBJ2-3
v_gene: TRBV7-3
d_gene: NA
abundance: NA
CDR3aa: CASSLGQSTDTQYF
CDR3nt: TGTGCCAGCAGCTTAGGGCAGAGCACAGATACGCAGTATTTT

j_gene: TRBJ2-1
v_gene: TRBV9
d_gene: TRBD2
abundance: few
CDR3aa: CASSRATSIAGGPHEQFF
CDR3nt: TGTGCCAGCAGCCGAGCAACATCAATAGCGGGAGGGCCCCATGAGCAGTTCTTC

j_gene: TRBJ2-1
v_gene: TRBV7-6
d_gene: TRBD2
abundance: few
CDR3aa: CASSATSGVYNEQFF
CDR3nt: TGTGCCAGCAGCGCGACTAGCGGGGTATACAATGAGCAGTTCTTC

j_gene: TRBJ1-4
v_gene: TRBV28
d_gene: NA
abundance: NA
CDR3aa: CASSRGRVRGEKLFF
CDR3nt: TGTGCCAGCAGCCGCGGACGGGTTCGTGGTGAAAAACTGTTTTTT

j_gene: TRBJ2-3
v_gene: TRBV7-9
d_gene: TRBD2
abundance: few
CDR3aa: CASSLGSGSTQYF
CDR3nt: TGTGCCAGCAGCTTAGGGAGCGGGAGTACGCAGTATTTT

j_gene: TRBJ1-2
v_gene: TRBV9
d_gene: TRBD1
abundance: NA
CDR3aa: CASSPHRGNGYTF
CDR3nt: TGTGCCAGCAGCCCCCACAGGGGAAATGGCTACACCTTC

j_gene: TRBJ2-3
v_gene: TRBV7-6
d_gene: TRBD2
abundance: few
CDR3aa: CASSLGVAGGGDTQYF
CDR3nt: TGTGCCAGCAGCTTAGGAGTAGCGGGAGGAGGGGATACGCAGTATTTT

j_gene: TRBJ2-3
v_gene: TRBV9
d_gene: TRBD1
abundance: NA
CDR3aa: CASSVGAEDRGDTQYF
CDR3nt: TGTGCCAGCAGCGTAGGGGCAGAGGACAGGGGGGATACGCAGTATTTT

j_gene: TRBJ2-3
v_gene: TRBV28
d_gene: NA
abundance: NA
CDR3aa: CASSPPPYGGDTQYF
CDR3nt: TGTGCCAGCAGCCCACCCCCCTATGGGGGAGATACGCAGTATTTT

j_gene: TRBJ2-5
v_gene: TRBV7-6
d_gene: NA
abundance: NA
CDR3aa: CASSLGQWETQYF
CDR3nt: TGTGCCAGCAGCTTAGGACAGTGGGAGACCCAGTACTTC

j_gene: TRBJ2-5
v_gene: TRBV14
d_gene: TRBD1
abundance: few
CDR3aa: CASSLWDRALETQYF
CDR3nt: TGTGCCAGCAGCCTATGGGACAGGGCATTGGAGACCCAGTACTTC

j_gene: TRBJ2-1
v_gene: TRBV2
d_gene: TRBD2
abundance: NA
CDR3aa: CASSEGLAGVDEQFF
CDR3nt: TGTGCCAGCAGTGAGGGACTAGCGGGAGTGGATGAGCAGTTCTTC

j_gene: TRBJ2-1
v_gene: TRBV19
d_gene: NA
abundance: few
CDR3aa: CASSSGYEQFF
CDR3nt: TGTGCCAGTAGTTCAGGCTATGAGCAGTTCTTC

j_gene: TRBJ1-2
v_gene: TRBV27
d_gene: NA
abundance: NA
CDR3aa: CASSHQFAGYHYGYTF
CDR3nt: TGTGCCAGCAGTCACCAGTTTGCGGGGTATCACTATGGCTACACCTTC